This TCR beta chain is drawn from a study of T cell repertoires in aging, cancer and after chemotherapy. Study summary: Patients with glioblastoma brain tumors were sampled before and after temozolomide-based therapy.

The CDR3 loop spans 14 amino acids. Per the germline V gene, CDR1 is MNHEY and CDR2 is SMNVEV (reference sequence). V was clipped by 7 bases and J by 3 bases; unmatched bases: 9. Regarding the study as a whole: Median generation probability rose over the chemotherapy interval in each cancer cohort, suggesting rebound thymic output. No conclusions about immunological memory after chemotherapy can be drawn from the repertoire data.

By share of the sample, this clonotype is medium-sized. Its matching antigen is unknown. TCR beta rearrangements were amplified from peripheral blood genomic DNA. A mixed TRB-A/B primer pool amplified rearranged TRB by multiplex touch-down PCR. Via MiXCR, TCRdb re-called the multiplex PCR reads, giving one row per CDR3 protein. The sample consists of about 2,700 distinct CDR3 sequences, 20% to 25% of them appearing once. The J gene is TRBJ2-7, the V gene TRBV27; 7 bases align to TRBD1. The sequencing sample was made of blood. The receptor was isolated from a human donor with a solid tumor. CDR3 protein: CASISTGSDYEQYF. DNA of the CDR3: TGTGCCAGCATCTCGACAGGGTCAGACTACGAGCAGTACTTC.